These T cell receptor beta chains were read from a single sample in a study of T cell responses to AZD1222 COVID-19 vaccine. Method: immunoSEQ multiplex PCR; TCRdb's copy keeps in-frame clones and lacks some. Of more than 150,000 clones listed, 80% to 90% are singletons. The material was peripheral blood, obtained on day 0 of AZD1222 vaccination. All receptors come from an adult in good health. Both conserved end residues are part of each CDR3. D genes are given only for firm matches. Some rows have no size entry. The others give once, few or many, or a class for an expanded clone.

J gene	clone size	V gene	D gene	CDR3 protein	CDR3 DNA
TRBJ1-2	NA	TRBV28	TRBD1	CASSPGGQGNYGYTF	TGTGCCAGCAGTCCAGGCGGACAGGGCAACTATGGCTACACCTTC
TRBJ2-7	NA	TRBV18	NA	CASSPGQYYEQYF	TGTGCCAGCTCACCCGGTCAGTACTACGAGCAGTACTTC
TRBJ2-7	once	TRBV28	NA	CASSPRDGPYEQYF	TGTGCCAGCAGTCCCAGGGACGGCCCCTACGAGCAGTACTTC
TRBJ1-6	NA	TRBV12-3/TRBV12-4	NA	CASTFLVNSPLHF	TGTGCCAGCACCTTTTTAGTGAATTCACCCCTCCACTTT
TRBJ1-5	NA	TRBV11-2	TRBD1	CASSFGQGINQPQHF	TGTGCCAGCAGCTTCGGACAGGGAATAAATCAGCCCCAGCATTTT
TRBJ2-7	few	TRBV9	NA	CASSSQLEGLEQYF	TGTGCCAGCAGTTCACAGTTAGAGGGCCTCGAGCAGTACTTC
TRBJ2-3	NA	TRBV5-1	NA	CASSIRQGTDTQYF	TGCGCCAGCAGCATAAGACAGGGCACAGATACGCAGTATTTT
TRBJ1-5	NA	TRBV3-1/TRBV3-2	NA	CASSQGTVGNQPQHF	TGTGCCAGCAGCCAAGGGACAGTTGGAAATCAGCCCCAGCATTTT
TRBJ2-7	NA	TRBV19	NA	CASSPVGFHEQYF	TGTGCCAGTAGCCCGGTGGGGTTTCACGAGCAGTACTTC
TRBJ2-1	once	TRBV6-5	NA	CASSSDYRGNEQFF	TGTGCCAGCAGTTCCGACTACCGTGGCAATGAGCAGTTCTTC
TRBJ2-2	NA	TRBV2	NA	CASSANLGRTGELFF	TGTGCCAGCAGTGCAAATCTAGGGAGGACCGGGGAGCTGTTTTTT
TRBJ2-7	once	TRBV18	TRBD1	CASSPTGQGEREQYF	TGTGCCAGCTCACCGACTGGCCAGGGGGAGAGGGAGCAGTACTTC
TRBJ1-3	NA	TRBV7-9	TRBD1	CASRPGQGVGNTIYF	TGTGCCAGCAGACCCGGACAGGGTGTCGGAAACACCATATATTTT
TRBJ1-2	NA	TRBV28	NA	CASSKTGPYGYTF	TGTGCCAGCAGTAAGACAGGACCCTATGGCTACACCTTC
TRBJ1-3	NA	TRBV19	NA	CASRDNSAGNTIYF	TGTGCCAGTAGGGACAATTCGGCTGGAAACACCATATATTTT
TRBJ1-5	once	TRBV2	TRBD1	CASIGQGPGQPQHF	TGTGCCAGCATCGGACAGGGACCGGGTCAGCCCCAGCATTTT
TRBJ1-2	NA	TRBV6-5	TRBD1	CASSYADRGRDGYTF	TGTGCCAGCAGTTACGCAGACAGGGGGAGAGATGGCTACACCTTC
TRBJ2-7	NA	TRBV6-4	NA	CASSDSPETTYEQYF	TGTGCCAGCAGTGATTCCCCAGAAACCACCTACGAGCAGTACTTC
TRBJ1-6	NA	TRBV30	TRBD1	CAWSWDRLNSPLHF	TGTGCCTGGAGTTGGGACAGGTTAAATTCACCCCTCCACTTT
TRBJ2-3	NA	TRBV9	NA	CASRRTASSTDTQYF	TGTGCCAGCAGACGGACAGCTTCAAGCACAGATACGCAGTATTTT
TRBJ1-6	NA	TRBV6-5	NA	CASKYGSYNSPLHF	TGTGCCAGCAAGTACGGATCTTATAATTCACCCCTCCACTTT
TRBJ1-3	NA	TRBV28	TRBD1	CASSGAGRSYRGLTGNTIYF	TGTGCCAGCAGTGGGGCTGGGAGATCCTACAGGGGGCTCACTGGAAACACCATATATTTT
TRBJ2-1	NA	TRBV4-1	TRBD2	CASSQDPRSGGRSYNEQFF	TGCGCCAGCAGCCAAGATCCGAGGTCGGGCGGGAGGTCCTACAATGAGCAGTTCTTC
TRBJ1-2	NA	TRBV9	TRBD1	CASSVGVGGTGLGIDGYTF	TGTGCCAGCAGCGTAGGGGTTGGAGGGACAGGCTTAGGGATTGATGGCTACACCTTC
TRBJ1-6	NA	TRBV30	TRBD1	CAERQGPLGPNNSPLHF	TGTGCCGAAAGACAGGGGCCCCTGGGGCCTAATAATTCACCCCTCCACTTT
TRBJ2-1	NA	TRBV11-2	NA	CASSLGLPWQGDNEQFF	TGTGCCAGCAGCTTGGGTCTTCCCTGGCAGGGCGACAATGAGCAGTTCTTC
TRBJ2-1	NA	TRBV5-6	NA	CASSLGRIDEQFF	TGTGCCAGCAGCTTAGGGCGGATCGATGAGCAGTTCTTC
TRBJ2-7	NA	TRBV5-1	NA	CASSLWGESSYEQYF	TGCGCCAGCAGCCTCTGGGGGGAGAGCTCCTACGAGCAGTACTTC
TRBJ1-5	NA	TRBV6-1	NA	CASSEGWFQPQHF	TGTGCCAGCAGCGAAGGGTGGTTTCAGCCCCAGCATTTT
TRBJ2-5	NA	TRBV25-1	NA	CASSDQGLARQETQYF	TGTGCCAGCAGTGATCAGGGCCTAGCGAGGCAAGAGACCCAGTACTTC